What follows are 22 T cell receptor beta chains derived from one specimen sequenced in a study of blood T cell repertoires in COVID-19. The data were produced by immunoSEQ multiplex PCR, yet TCRdb's version contains in-frame clones alone and is incomplete. The sample holds over 200,000 clones, around nine tenths seen once. Material: peripheral blood. The receptor set was obtained from a man aged 60 to 75 who had recovered from COVID-19.

The chain has TRBV12-3 or TRBV12-4 and TRBJ1-4; no clear D gene. Trimming took off 5 bases at V and 4 bases at J, with 8 bases between the two ends. There are 13 residues in the CDR3. The CDR3 region is CASSPQSNEKLFF. The CDR3 coding sequence is TGTGCCAGCAGTCCACAGAGTAATGAAAAACTGTTTTTT.

This clone was found a few times. This rearrangement joins TRBV28 to TRBJ2-2; unclear D gene. Germline V CDR1 and CDR2: MDHEN, SYDVKM. Trimming stripped 3 bases from V and 1 base from J, with 9 bases between. CDR3 length: 15 residues. The CDR3 sequence: CASSFSVMNTGELFF. The CDR3, as DNA: TGTGCCAGCAGTTTTTCCGTAATGAACACCGGGGAGCTGTTTTTT.

The chain is built from TRBV27 and TRBJ2-5; 8 bases match TRBD1. J lost 5 bases, V lost 7 bases, and 18 bases had no gene match. CDR1 MNHEY and CDR2 SMNVEV come from the germline V gene (reference sequence). The length of the CDR3 is 17 residues. In DNA form, the CDR3 reads TGTGCCAGCACCTTAGACAGGGGCGGCCCCTCGTTGGAGACCCAGTACTTC. Amino acid sequence: CASTLDRGGPSLETQYF.

The chain combines TRBV4-3 with TRBJ1-1; D is perhaps TRBD1 (5 bases). This CDR3 spans 15 amino acids. V gave up 1 base and J gave up 2 bases, with 11 bases separating them. Germline lookup yields CDR1 LGHNA and CDR2 YSLEER. CDR3 nucleotides: TGCGCCAGCAGCCAAGGGGCAGGGATAAACACTGAAGCTTTCTTT. It encodes CASSQGAGINTEAFF.

V and J are TRBV30 and TRBJ1-1; no clear D gene. The CDR3 runs to 15 residues. V lost 2 bases to trimming and J lost 6 bases, with 19 bases between them. CDR1 and CDR2 (germline): GTSNPN, SVGIG (reference sequence). CDR3 region: CAWSLNVVFTPEAFF. CDR3 nucleotide sequence: TGTGCCTGGAGTTTAAATGTAGTCTTCACTCCTGAAGCTTTCTTT.

The chain joins TRBV30 to TRBJ1-1, with D hard to call. Trimming took off 2 bases at V and 2 bases at J, with 6 bases between the two ends. Germline CDR1 is GTSNPN and CDR2 is SVGIG (reference sequence). The CDR3 runs 12 residues. The CDR3 nucleotides read TGTGCCTGGAGTTTTCAAAACACTGAAGCTTTCTTT. It codes for CAWSFQNTEAFF.

This clone was picked up one time. The gene calls are TRBV5-1 and TRBJ2-2, with TRBD2 identical over 9 bases. The V and J ends lost 4 bases and 0 bases, in that order; junction bases with no gene match: 4. Germline-derived CDR1 and CDR2 are SGHRS and YFSETQ. The CDR3 runs 16 residues. In DNA, the CDR3 is TGCGCCAGCAGCCGTCGACTAGCGGCGAACACCGGGGAGCTGTTTTTT. Protein sequence: CASSRRLAANTGELFF.

As regards this clone: Other DNA sequences from this sample encode an identical CDR3 as well. This chain connects TRBV7-2 to TRBJ1-1, with D possibly matching TRBD1 (6 bases). Germline V lookup: CDR1 SGHTA, CDR2 FQGNSA. V was trimmed by 5 bases and J by 1 base, leaving 11 bases between them. The CDR3 is 14 amino acids. This CDR3 is CASSPQGSNTEAFF. The CDR3 bases are TGTGCCAGCAGCCCACAGGGATCGAACACTGAAGCTTTCTTT. Looking up the rest from reference TRBV7-2 and TRBJ1-1 gives the full variable domain: GAGVSQSPSNKVTEKGKDVELRCDPISGHTALYWYRQSLGQGLEFLIYFQGNSAPDKSGLPSDRFSAERTGGSVSTLTIQRTQQEDSAVYLCASSPQGSNTEAFFGQGTRLTVV.

This chain's CDR3 is CASSPYDRNNQPQHF. In DNA, the CDR3 is TGTGCCAGTAGTCCTTACGACAGGAACAATCAGCCCCAGCATTTT. This rearrangement joins TRBV19 to TRBJ1-5, with D perhaps matching TRBD1 (6 bases). V gave up 5 bases and J gave up 3 bases, with 14 bases separating them. This CDR3 is built from 15 residues. Germline V CDR1 and CDR2: LNHDA, SQIVND (reference sequence). Based on the CDR3 plus reference TRBV19 and TRBJ1-5, the full variable domain is DGGITQSPKYLFRKEGQNVTLSCEQNLNHDAMYWYRQDPGQGLRLIYYSQIVNDFQKGDIAEGYSVSREKKESFPLTVTSAQKNPTAFYLCASSPYDRNNQPQHFGDGTRLSIL.

The chain joins TRBV9 to TRBJ2-1; 9 positions match TRBD2. Germline values: CDR1 SGDLS, CDR2 YYNGEE. Trimming cost V 0 bases and J 4 bases; bases outside gene matches: 14. The CDR3 loop spans 19 amino acids. The CDR3 reads CASSVEGLAGLSPYNEQFF. The DNA for the CDR3 is TGTGCCAGCAGCGTAGAAGGGCTAGCGGGACTAAGTCCTTACAATGAGCAGTTCTTC.

This clone was seen a handful of times. The rearrangement links TRBV30 to TRBJ2-4, with TRBD2 identical over 9 bases. The CDR3 length is 14 residues. Germline CDR1 and CDR2: GTSNPN and SVGIG (reference sequence). V shed 2 bases and J 8 bases; nucleotides not matched to a gene: 7. DNA for the CDR3: TGTGCCTGGAGTCCCTTTGCGGGGGGGGACATTCAGTACTTC. Translating gives CAWSPFAGGDIQYF.

This clone showed up just a few times. This chain links TRBV5-4 with TRBJ1-5; 9 positions agree with TRBD1. This CDR3 spans 16 amino acids. Trimming cost V 4 bases and J 6 bases; bases outside gene matches: 11. The V gene's germline CDR1 is SGHNT and CDR2 YYREEE (reference sequence). The CDR3 DNA sequence: TGTGCCAGCAGCGTACAGGGGGCCGGGTCCGGTCAGCCCCAGCATTTT. It yields the protein CASSVQGAGSGQPQHF.

CDR3 bases: TGTGCCATCAGTGAGTCACAGGGGGGAGCTAGCTCTGGAAACACCATATATTTT. It is translated as CAISESQGGASSGNTIYF. This sequence joins TRBV10-3 and TRBJ1-3; 8 positions match TRBD1. Trimming removed 0 bases from V and 0 bases from J; junction bases left unmatched: 7. The CDR3 runs 18 residues. Germline V lookup: CDR1 ENHRY, CDR2 SYGVKD.

V is TRBV24-1 and J is TRBJ2-3; TRBD2 matches at 8 bases. Germline V CDR1 and CDR2: KGHDR, SFDVKD. V lost 5 bases, J lost 7 bases, and 13 bases stayed unmatched. CDR3 length equals 16 residues. CDR3 in DNA: TGTGCCACCAGTGGAACGGGGCTAGCGGGTAGCAATACGCAGTATTTT. Translation gives CATSGTGLAGSNTQYF.

This clone appeared a single time. This rearrangement joins TRBV6-5 to TRBJ1-1; 7 bases fit TRBD1. The CDR3 loop spans 14 amino acids. V dropped 1 base and J dropped 9; count of bases not matched to a gene: 8. Germline V CDR1 and CDR2: MNHEY, SVGAGI. The DNA of the CDR3 is TGTGCCAGCAGTTACTGGGACAGTAGGCAGAAAGCTTTCTTT. It translates to CASSYWDSRQKAFF.

This sequence joins TRBV4-2 and TRBJ1-1; TRBD1 is a possible D gene (6 bases). Germline assignment: CDR1 LGHNA and CDR2 YNFKEQ. CDR3 length: 16 residues. Trimming took off 0 bases at V and 6 bases at J, with 17 bases between the two ends. CDR3 sequence: CASSQDIGGSVPEAFF. CDR3 DNA: TGTGCCAGCAGCCAAGATATAGGGGGATCGGTACCTGAAGCTTTCTTT.

This chain joins TRBV30 and TRBJ1-4; weak D call: TRBD1 (5 bases). The CDR3 length is 16 residues. CDR1 and CDR2 from the germline V gene are GTSNPN and SVGIG (reference sequence). V was pared by 2 bases and J by 8 bases, with 21 bases between. CDR3 protein: CAWSPQISGLREKLFF. CDR3 nucleotide sequence: TGTGCCTGGAGTCCGCAAATCTCAGGGTTGAGAGAAAAACTGTTTTTT.

The chain links TRBV6-6 to TRBJ1-2, with D tentatively TRBD1 (5 bases). The germline V gene has CDR1 MNHNY and CDR2 SVGAGI (reference sequence). Trimming pared 8 bases from V and 0 bases from J, leaving 7 bases between. This CDR3 contains 12 residues. The CDR3, as DNA: TGTGCCAGCTCGGACACTAACTATGGCTACACCTTC. The encoded protein is CASSDTNYGYTF.

This rearrangement joins TRBV24-1 to TRBJ2-1, with TRBD1 identical over 7 bases. This CDR3 has 12 amino acids. Germline assignment: CDR1 KGHDR and CDR2 SFDVKD. V dropped 8 bases and J dropped 8; count of bases not matched to a gene: 5. The CDR3 DNA reads as TGTGCCACCAAGGACAGGATGGATGAGCAGTTCTTC. It specifies CATKDRMDEQFF.

The chain uses TRBV11-2 and TRBJ2-7; TRBD1 is a possible D gene (5 bases). Germline V lookup: CDR1 SGHAT, CDR2 FQNNGV. The CDR3 totals 15 residues. V lost 3 bases, J lost 6 bases, and 18 bases lay in between. The CDR3 here is CASSLRQNLQGEQYF. The CDR3 DNA reads as TGTGCCAGCAGCTTGCGTCAGAATCTCCAGGGCGAGCAGTACTTC.

This clone was seen once. The chain links TRBV5-1 to TRBJ2-6; the D is unclear. V was trimmed by 1 base and J by 4 bases, leaving 12 bases between them. The CDR3 has 16 amino acids. Germline V gene lookup returns CDR1 SGHRS and CDR2 YFSETQ. CDR3 bases: TGCGCCAGCAGCTTGCGGGTTCGGAGAGGGGCCAACGTCCTGACTTTC. Protein sequence: CASSLRVRRGANVLTF.

The CDR3: CASSLALAGGRTDTQYF. The CDR3 region has the DNA TGTGCCAGCAGCTTGGCACTAGCGGGGGGTCGGACAGATACGCAGTATTTT. This sequence joins TRBV5-6 and TRBJ2-3; 12 bases line up with TRBD2. Germline lookup yields CDR1 SGHDT and CDR2 YYEEEE. This CDR3 has 17 residues. The V and J ends lost 0 bases and 3 bases, in that order; junction bases with no gene match: 5.